A single sample is the source of the 15 T cell receptor beta chains below, sequenced in a study of blood T cell repertoires in COVID-19. Assay used: immunoSEQ multiplex PCR; TCRdb lists only in-frame clones, some missing. The table has about 68,000 clones, roughly nine tenths seen once. Sequencing used peripheral blood. These receptors all come from a woman between 45 and 60 years old with COVID-19, enrolled during active disease.

CDR3 sequence (DNA): TGTGCCACCAGTGACCCTAGGGGGGGGAACACCGGGGAGCTGTTTTTT. This codes for CATSDPRGGNTGELFF. V gene TRBV24-1 combines with J gene TRBJ2-2; D may be TRBD2 (7 bases). The CDR3 is 16 amino acids. V gave up 4 bases and J gave up 1 base, with 12 bases separating them. CDR1 is KGHDR and CDR2 is SFDVKD in the germline V gene.

The rearrangement links TRBV19 to TRBJ2-2; 9 bases align to TRBD1. J lost 3 bases, V lost 3 bases, and 8 bases had no gene match. Germline V gives CDR1 LNHDA, CDR2 SQIVND (reference sequence). The CDR3 runs to 17 residues. DNA for the CDR3: TGTGCCAGTAGTATGAATCGGGGACAGGGTTACACCGGGGAGCTGTTTTTT. As protein: CASSMNRGQGYTGELFF.

The CDR3 sequence: CAISGSLTGADTEAFF. CDR3 nucleotide sequence: TGTGCCATCAGTGGGAGCCTGACAGGCGCGGATACTGAAGCTTTCTTT. The rearrangement uses TRBV10-3 and TRBJ1-1; D possibly corresponds to TRBD1 (6 bases). The CDR3 is made up of 16 amino acids. Trimming took off 4 bases at V and 5 bases at J, with 20 bases between the two ends. The V gene's germline CDR1 is ENHRY and CDR2 SYGVKD.

This sequence joins TRBV7-8 and TRBJ2-7; D might be TRBD2 (5 bases). The CDR3 is made up of 15 amino acids. CDR1 and CDR2 from the germline V gene are SGHVS and FQNEAQ. Between the trimmed V and J ends, which lost 4 bases and 0 bases, there was a span of 13 bases. The CDR3 sequence is CASSSQRPISYEQYF. The CDR3 nucleotides are TGTGCCAGCAGCTCGCAGCGGCCCATCTCCTACGAGCAGTACTTC.

In this sample, this clone turned up a few times. The CDR3 sequence: CASSPRGTVYSNQPQHF. In nucleotides, the CDR3 is TGTGCCAGCAGTCCAAGGGGGACAGTGTATAGCAATCAGCCCCAGCATTTT. V usage is TRBV27 and J usage is TRBJ1-5; 7 nucleotides agree with TRBD1. Trimming cost V 5 bases and J 0 bases; bases outside gene matches: 10. Germline CDR1 MNHEY, CDR2 SMNVEV (reference sequence). The CDR3 has 17 residues.

The rearrangement links TRBV7-9 to TRBJ2-5; the D gene is possibly TRBD1 (6 bases). The CDR3 length is 16 residues. CDR1 SEHNR and CDR2 FQNEAQ come from the germline V gene (reference sequence). V lost 5 bases and J 4 bases, leaving 20 bases between the germline ends. CDR3 amino acids: CASSLSPQGQRETQYF. The CDR3 DNA is TGTGCCAGCAGCCTCTCACCTCAGGGGCAGCGAGAGACCCAGTACTTC. Looking up the rest from reference TRBV7-9 and TRBJ2-5 gives the full variable domain: DTGVSQNPRHKITKRGQNVTFRCDPISEHNRLYWYRQTLGQGPEFLTYFQNEAQLEKSRLLSDRFSAERPKGSFSTLEIQRTEQGDSAMYLCASSLSPQGQRETQYFGPGTRLLVL.

J is TRBJ1-5 and V is TRBV21-1. TRBV21-1 constitutes a pseudogene. The CDR3 extends over 9 amino acids. The chain's CDR3 is CALVKPQHF. The DNA for the CDR3 is TGTGCCCTAGTGAAGCCCCAGCATTTT.

There are a few counts of this clone. J is TRBJ2-3 and V is TRBV4-1; no clear D gene. This CDR3 has 16 amino acids. With 4 bases removed from V and 0 bases from J, the gap between germline ends came to 14 bases. Germline CDR1 is MGHRA and CDR2 is YSYEKL. The CDR3 DNA is TGCGCCAGCAGCCCCTCAAGGCTAGGCAGCACAGATACGCAGTATTTT. This encodes CASSPSRLGSTDTQYF.

This chain joins TRBV20-1 and TRBJ2-3; 10 bases are shared with TRBD2. V lost 3 bases and J lost 7; bases outside the gene matches: 7. Germline V gene lookup returns CDR1 DFQATT and CDR2 SNEGSKA (reference sequence). CDR3 length: 14 amino acids. The CDR3 coding sequence is TGCAGTGCTAGTTCTAGCGGGAGTATGAATACGCAGTATTTT. Residues: CSASSSGSMNTQYF.

This chain links TRBV6-5 with TRBJ1-1, with D tentatively TRBD1 (5 bases). CDR3 length: 14 residues. Trimming took off 2 bases at V and 3 bases at J, with 10 bases between the two ends. Germline V CDR1 and CDR2: MNHEY, SVGAGI. CDR3 amino acids: CASSYAGRYTEAFF. The CDR3 coding sequence is TGTGCCAGCAGTTACGCAGGGCGGTACACTGAAGCTTTCTTT.

The chain employs TRBV28 and TRBJ1-1; possibly TRBD1 for D (6 bases). The CDR3 extends over 16 amino acids. V lost 6 bases and J lost 0, with 17 bases in between. Germline CDR1 and CDR2: MDHEN and SYDVKM. CDR3 residues: CASRVRGRPLNTEAFF. The CDR3 DNA is TGTGCCAGCAGGGTGCGGGGGCGCCCTCTGAACACTGAAGCTTTCTTT.

The rearrangement uses TRBV4-1 and TRBJ2-3, with 8 nucleotides matching TRBD1. Trimming at V came to 4 bases and at J to 2 bases, leaving 8 bases not matched to a gene. The germline V gene encodes CDR1 MGHRA and CDR2 YSYEKL. CDR3 length: 16 residues. This CDR3 is CASSPQTGENTDTQYF. DNA of the CDR3: TGCGCCAGCAGCCCCCAGACAGGGGAGAACACAGATACGCAGTATTTT.

The chain uses TRBV7-6 and TRBJ2-2; 12 bases are a match to TRBD2. This CDR3 contains 18 residues. Germline CDR1 is SGHVS and CDR2 is FNYEAQ. V lost 5 bases and J lost 2; bases outside the gene matches: 9. The CDR3 region is CASSAGLAGTSNTGELFF. In DNA, the CDR3 is TGTGCCAGCAGCGCCGGACTAGCGGGAACCTCCAACACCGGGGAGCTGTTTTTT.

The J gene is TRBJ2-7, the V gene TRBV5-5, with 10 bases identical to TRBD1. V was pared by 4 bases and J by 3 bases, with 7 bases of the junction left unmatched. The CDR3 is 15 residues long. The germline V gene has CDR1 SGHKS and CDR2 YYEKEE (reference sequence). The CDR3 DNA follows: TGTGCCAGCAGCCCTACCGGGACAGGGGTCTACGAGCAGTACTTC. Protein sequence: CASSPTGTGVYEQYF.

The V and J genes are TRBV5-1 and TRBJ2-5; 13 bases align to TRBD2. The germline V gene has CDR1 SGHRS and CDR2 YFSETQ. There are 15 residues in the CDR3. V shed 4 bases, J shed 3 bases, and the junction held 3 bases outside the gene matches. CDR3 amino acids: CASSAGTSGEETQYF. CDR3 coding DNA: TGCGCCAGCAGCGCCGGGACTAGCGGGGAAGAGACCCAGTACTTC.